This TCR beta chain was captured in a study of blood T cell repertoires in COVID-19 (dated by TCRdb to the early 2020s). With regard to the full study: Samples covering the acute and convalescent phases of COVID-19 were provided by collaborators in the United States, Italy and Spain. A freely available public database, intended as a resource for researchers studying the immune response to SARS-CoV-2, is where the repertoires were released. Sample metadata almost always included a de-identified subject ID, COVID-19 status, age in years and sex. HLA class I and class II types, where available, came from metadata supplied by the sample provider rather than from assay-based typing. The prospective study material was composed of cDNA or gDNA derived from T cells, B-cell-depleted T cells, or PBMCs. The dataset comprised deeply sampled blood TCRbeta repertoires from subjects exposed to, actively infected with, or recovered from COVID-19. The samples were drawn from two sources: the first 160 participants of the ongoing ImmuneRACE study, and fewer than 1,500 subjects contributed by 6 global collaborators. The paper as a whole reports these results and caveats: Clinical and demographic metadata were provided uncurated, with the amount varying by source and participant.

TCRbeta CDR3 regions were amplified from genomic DNA by means of the immunoSEQ Assay, a bias-controlled multiplex PCR. In the paper's pipeline: The number of nucleated cells in each sample was estimated by amplification of reference gene primers within the assay. To quantify the absolute abundance of each unique TCRbeta CDR3 rearrangement, sequence reads were collapsed and filtered. For each sample, productive Simpson clonality was calculated by taking the square root of Simpson's diversity index across productive rearrangements. The clones in this table, taken by TCRdb from immuneACCESS, are in-frame only. Not every clone is retained; where verified, under half of the shortfall comes from an unresolved V gene, and the cause of the rest is unknown. That table is the source of V, J and clone size, and D and trimming were worked out from the DNA. The sample table holds about 410,000 clones, of which roughly 89% were seen once. About 1.8% of the sample is in the top ten clones.

The CDR3 measures 13 amino acids from cysteine to phenylalanine. The entry retains the CDR3 DNA only, 39 bases that are in frame from base 1. Deletion took 5 bases off V and 4 bases off J, with a span of 11 bases between the germline ends. This clone was seen more than once but under ten times. Its antigen has not been determined. The sample holds no much larger clone one base away, and base qualities are not on file. Participants in the prospective study were aged roughly 18 to 100 years, lived in 20 to 30 United States geographic areas, and enrolled through a virtual design. In the prospective study, cohorts were assigned on the basis of participant-reported clinical history obtained from a screening survey and a study questionnaire. ImmuneRACE Cohort 3 recovered participants were defined by two consecutive negative NP/OP PCR tests, healthcare professional clearance, or symptom resolution. In the prospective study, whole blood, serum and a nasopharyngeal or oropharyngeal swab were collected from each participant by mobile phlebotomists. Participants in the prospective study had the option to provide additional blood draws and questionnaires over an approximately two-month period. Prospective study blood samples were shipped either frozen or at room temperature before DNA extraction.

Sequenced: PBMCs or T cells enriched from blood (not recorded which). The origin of this receptor is a woman younger than 45 who had recovered from COVID-19. The sequence joins TRBV12-3 or TRBV12-4 to TRBJ1-1; D gene: possibly TRBD1, on 6 matching bases. The nucleotides are TGTGCCAGCAGTCAAGGACAGACCACTGAAGCTTTCTTT. This sequence encodes CASSQGQTTEAFF.